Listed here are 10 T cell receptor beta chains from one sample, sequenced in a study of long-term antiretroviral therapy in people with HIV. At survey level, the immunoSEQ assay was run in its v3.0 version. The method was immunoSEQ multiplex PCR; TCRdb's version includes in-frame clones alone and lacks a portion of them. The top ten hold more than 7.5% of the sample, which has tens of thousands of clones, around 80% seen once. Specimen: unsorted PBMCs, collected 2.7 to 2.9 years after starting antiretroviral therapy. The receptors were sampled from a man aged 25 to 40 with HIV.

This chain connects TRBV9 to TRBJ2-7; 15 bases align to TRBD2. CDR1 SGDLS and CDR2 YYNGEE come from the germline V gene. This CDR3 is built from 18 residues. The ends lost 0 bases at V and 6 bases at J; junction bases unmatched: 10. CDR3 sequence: CASSVEPGLAGGRVEQYF. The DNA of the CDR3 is TGTGCCAGCAGCGTAGAGCCGGGACTAGCGGGAGGCCGAGTCGAGCAGTACTTC.

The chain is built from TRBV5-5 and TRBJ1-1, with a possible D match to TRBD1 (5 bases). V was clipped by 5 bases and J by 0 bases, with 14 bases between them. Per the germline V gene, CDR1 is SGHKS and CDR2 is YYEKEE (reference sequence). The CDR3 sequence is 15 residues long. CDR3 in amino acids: CASRLGTGMNTEAFF. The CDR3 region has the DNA TGTGCCAGCAGACTTGGGACGGGGATGAACACTGAAGCTTTCTTT.

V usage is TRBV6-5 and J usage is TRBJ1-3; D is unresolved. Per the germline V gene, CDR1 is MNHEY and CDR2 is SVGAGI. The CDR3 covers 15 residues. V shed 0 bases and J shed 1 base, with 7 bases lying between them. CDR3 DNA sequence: TGTGCCAGCAGTTACTCAGAGGAATCTGGAAACACCATATATTTT. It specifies CASSYSEESGNTIYF.

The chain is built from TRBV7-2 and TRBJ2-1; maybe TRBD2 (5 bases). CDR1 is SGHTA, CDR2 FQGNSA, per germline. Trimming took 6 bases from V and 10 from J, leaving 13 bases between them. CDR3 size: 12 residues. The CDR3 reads CASSRTSWEQFF. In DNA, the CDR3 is TGTGCCAGCAGTCGAACTAGTTGGGAGCAGTTCTTC.

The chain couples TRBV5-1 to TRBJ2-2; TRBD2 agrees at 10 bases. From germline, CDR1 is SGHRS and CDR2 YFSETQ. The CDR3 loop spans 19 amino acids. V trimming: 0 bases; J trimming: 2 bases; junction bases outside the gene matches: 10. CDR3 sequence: CASSLGLLSGRANTGELFF. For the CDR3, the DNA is TGCGCCAGCAGCTTGGGTTTACTGAGCGGGAGGGCAAACACCGGGGAGCTGTTTTTT.

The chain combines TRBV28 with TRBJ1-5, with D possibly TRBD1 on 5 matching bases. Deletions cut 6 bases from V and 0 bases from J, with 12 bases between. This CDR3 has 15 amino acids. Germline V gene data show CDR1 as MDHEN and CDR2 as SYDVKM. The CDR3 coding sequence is TGTGCCAGCAGGCTTACAGGAGTTAGCAATCAGCCCCAGCATTTT. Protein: CASRLTGVSNQPQHF.

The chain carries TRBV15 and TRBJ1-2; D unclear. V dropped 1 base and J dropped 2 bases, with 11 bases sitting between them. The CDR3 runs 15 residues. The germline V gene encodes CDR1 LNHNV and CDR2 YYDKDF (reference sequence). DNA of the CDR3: TGTGCCACCAGCAGAGGAGATGGGCAGAACTATGGCTACACCTTC. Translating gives CATSRGDGQNYGYTF.

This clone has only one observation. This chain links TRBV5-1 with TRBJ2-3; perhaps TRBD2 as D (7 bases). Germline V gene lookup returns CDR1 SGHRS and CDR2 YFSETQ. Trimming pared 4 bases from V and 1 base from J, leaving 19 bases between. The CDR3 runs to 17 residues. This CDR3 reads CASSRIGGEFGTDTQYF. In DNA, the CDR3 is TGCGCCAGCAGCCGGATAGGGGGGGAATTCGGCACAGATACGCAGTATTTT.

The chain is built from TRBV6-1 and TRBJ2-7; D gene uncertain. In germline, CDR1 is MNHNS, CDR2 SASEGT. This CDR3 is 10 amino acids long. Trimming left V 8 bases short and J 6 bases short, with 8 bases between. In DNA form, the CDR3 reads TGTGCCAGCCGACTCGGCGAGCAGTACTTC. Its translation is CASRLGEQYF.

Written as DNA, the CDR3 is TGTGCCATCAGACTACAGGGCGGGTCCTACAATGAGCAGTTCTTC. It translates to CAIRLQGGSYNEQFF. The rearrangement links TRBV10-3 to TRBJ2-1, with D possibly matching TRBD1 (6 bases). The CDR3 runs 15 residues. V lost 6 bases and J lost 1, with 13 bases in between. Germline V gives CDR1 ENHRY, CDR2 SYGVKD.